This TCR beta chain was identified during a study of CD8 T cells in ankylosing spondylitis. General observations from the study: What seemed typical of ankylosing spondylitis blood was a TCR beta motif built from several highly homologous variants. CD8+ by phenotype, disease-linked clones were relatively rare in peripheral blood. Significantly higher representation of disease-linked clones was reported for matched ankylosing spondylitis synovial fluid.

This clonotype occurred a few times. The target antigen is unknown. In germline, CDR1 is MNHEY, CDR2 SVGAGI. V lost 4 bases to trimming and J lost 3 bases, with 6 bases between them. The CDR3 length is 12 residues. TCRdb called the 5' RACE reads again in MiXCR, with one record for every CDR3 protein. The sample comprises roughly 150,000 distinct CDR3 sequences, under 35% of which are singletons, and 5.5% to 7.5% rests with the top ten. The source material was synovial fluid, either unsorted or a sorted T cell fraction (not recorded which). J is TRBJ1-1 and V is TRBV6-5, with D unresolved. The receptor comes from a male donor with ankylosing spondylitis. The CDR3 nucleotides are TGTGCCAGCAGTTCGATGGACACTGAAGCTTTCTTT. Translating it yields CASSSMDTEAFF.